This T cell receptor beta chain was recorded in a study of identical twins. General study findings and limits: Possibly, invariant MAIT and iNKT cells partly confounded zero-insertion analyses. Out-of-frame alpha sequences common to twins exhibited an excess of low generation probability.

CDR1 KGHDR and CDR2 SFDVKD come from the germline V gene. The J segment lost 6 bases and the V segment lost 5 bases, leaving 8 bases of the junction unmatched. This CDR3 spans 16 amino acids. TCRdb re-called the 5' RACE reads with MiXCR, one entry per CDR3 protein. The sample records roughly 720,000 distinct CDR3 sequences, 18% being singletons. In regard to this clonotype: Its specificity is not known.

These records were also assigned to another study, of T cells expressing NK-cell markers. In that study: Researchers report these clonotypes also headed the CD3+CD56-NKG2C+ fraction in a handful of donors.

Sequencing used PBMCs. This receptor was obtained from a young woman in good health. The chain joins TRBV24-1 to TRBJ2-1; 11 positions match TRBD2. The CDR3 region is CATSAGTSGRVNEQFF. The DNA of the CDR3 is TGTGCCACCAGTGCAGGGACTAGCGGCCGGGTCAATGAGCAGTTCTTC.